Below, one TCR beta chain is given with its context. The data are from a study of blood T cell repertoires in COVID-19. The wider study: The analysed material was cDNA or gDNA that came from T cells, B-cell-depleted T cells, or PBMCs.

Authors' analysis steps: Amplification from reference gene primers served as the basis for estimated nucleated cell counts. Sequenced by immunoSEQ multiplex PCR; TCRdb stores in-frame clones only, minus some. V and J calls and clone size are as listed in that table; D and trimming were resolved from the DNA. The profile shows around 100,000 clones, about nine tenths of them singletons. The CDR3 length is 16 residues. The V gene lost 0 bases and the J gene lost 6 bases, with 17 bases spanning the gap. Germline values: CDR1 MNHEY, CDR2 SVGAGI. The rearrangement uses TRBV6-5 and TRBJ1-1; D perhaps matches TRBD1 (6 bases). Sequencing was performed on peripheral blood. The receptor's source is an elderly woman with acute or convalescent COVID-19. CDR3 coding DNA: TGTGCCAGCAGTTACTCGATTCAGGGGCTAAGGGCTGAAGCTTTCTTT. The encoded protein is CASSYSIQGLRAEAFF.